The present T cell receptor (beta chain) was sequenced within a study of shared T cell receptors in the human thymus (dated by TCRdb to the early 2020s). About the study as a whole: The study examined how self-reactive, shared T-cell receptor alpha chains are generated in the human thymus.

Per the germline V gene (reference sequence), LNHDA is the CDR1 and SQIVND is the CDR2. V is pruned by 7 bases and J by 5 bases, leaving 4 bases of the junction without a gene match. Spanning cysteine to phenylalanine, the CDR3 consists of 13 amino acids. The CDR3 DNA has 39 bases and is translated from base 1. The library came from the immunoSEQ multiplex PCR assay. TCRdb stores this immuneACCESS table with in-frame sequences only. Part of the clones is absent; in the studies checked, under half of the shortfall reflects unresolved V genes, and no reason is known for the rest. A total of about 500,000 clones appear in this sample, about four fifths of them only once. Clones ranked in the top ten supply roughly 0.013% of the sample. Concerning this clone: Its antigen remains unidentified. Base qualities were left out, and no much larger clone turns up one base away.

These data also formed part of another study, on human thymus T cells. Per that second paper: The donors were immunologically healthy infants in Finland who had open corrective cardiac surgery for congenital heart defects. Thymus tissue was collected as surgical resects that were removed during corrective cardiac surgery. Usage of V and J gene segments appeared to be biased in both the thymic and the peripheral blood repertoires. The related research reported highly overlapping thymic TCR repertoires among unrelated individuals. The study used roughly 8 infant thymus samples plus four related peripheral blood samples to characterize TCR alpha and beta repertoires. Donor ages ranged from about 6 to 244 days, and the cohort comprised six or seven male and two female infants. Thymocytes were freed from the tissue by mechanical means and kept at -70 degrees C as pellets of roughly 8.5-30 million cells. Genomic DNA was extracted from frozen cell pellets with a QIAsymphony instrument. TCRB and TCRAD loci were amplified from a standardized quantity of quality-controlled genomic DNA using the immunoSEQ multiplex PCR assay. The amplicons covered the V(D)J region and were long enough to include the CDR3 and to identify the V and J genes. The commercial immunoSEQ service was used to sequence amplicons on an Illumina platform. Primer bias and sequencing errors were corrected as previously described, and TCRAD and TCRB definitions were based on the IMGT database. The repertoires were analysed using immunoSEQ Analyzer 3.0 and VDJTools for basic statistics, V/J segment usage, diversity estimates, rarefaction and pairwise overlap. Diversity was estimated using the Chao1, ChaoE, Efron-Thisted, Shannon and inverse Simpson indices, and was also estimated on datasets down-sampled to the size of the smallest sample. Repertoire overlap was determined by strict matching of CDR3 nucleotide sequence, V gene and J gene, and Jaccard-based multidimensional scaling clustering was applied. On average, thymus samples yielded 750,000 to 1,000,000 unique TCRB clonotypes, whereas blood samples yielded approximately 84,000.

The rearranged chain carries TRBV19 and TRBJ2-7; 11 bases in between match TRBD2. The sample was thymocytes. This TCR derives from a boy in the first two years of life with a congenital heart defect. Donor details come from another sample of the same person, matched by shared clones. The DNA sequence follows: TGTGCCAGTACCCTAGCGGGAGGTGACGAGCAGTACTTC. Its translation reads: CASTLAGGDEQYF.